A selection of T cell receptor beta chains follows, all from one sample in a study of CD8+ T cells in alopecia areata. Produced via immunoSEQ multiplex PCR; TCRdb's table is partial and in-frame only. The sample records fewer than 250,000 clones, around 43% being singletons. The sample in question was CD4+ T cells sorted from blood, obtained between weeks 36 and 40, from a patient treated with tofacitinib. These receptors were taken from a human donor with alopecia areata. CDR3s include the opening cysteine and the closing phenylalanine or tryptophan. The D gene is left open where the match is weak. The size entry is marked missing in some rows and otherwise reads once, few, many or a size class.

TRBJ2-7 - few TRBV5-1 CASSLESGFEQYF TGCGCCAGCAGCTTGGAAAGTGGGTTCGAGCAGTACTTC
TRBJ2-1 TRBD2 - TRBV11-2 CASSLGLAAWNEQFF TGTGCCAGCAGCTTGGGACTAGCGGCCTGGAATGAGCAGTTCTTC
TRBJ2-3 TRBD2 - TRBV2 CASSETAGGPSDTQYF TGTGCCAGCAGTGAAACGGCGGGAGGGCCCTCAGATACGCAGTATTTT
TRBJ1-4 - - TRBV30 CAWSVPGINEKLFF TGTGCCTGGAGTGTACCAGGGATAAATGAAAAACTGTTTTTT
TRBJ2-5 TRBD2 - TRBV4-3 CASSQGRLAVETQYF TGCGCCAGCAGCCAAGGGAGACTAGCAGTGGAGACCCAGTACTTC
TRBJ2-3 TRBD2 - TRBV15 CATSLAGGLATDTQYF TGTGCCACCTCCCTAGCGGGAGGGTTGGCAACAGATACGCAGTATTTT
TRBJ2-5 - - TRBV5-6 CASKRIGLEETQYF TGTGCCAGTAAACGGATCGGGTTAGAAGAGACCCAGTACTTC
TRBJ2-7 - - TRBV7-2 CASSSDRYEQYF TGTGCCAGCAGCTCTGACAGGTACGAGCAGTACTTC
TRBJ2-2 - few TRBV5-1 CASSFATSTGELFF TGCGCCAGCAGCTTTGCTACTAGCACCGGGGAGCTGTTTTTT
TRBJ2-1 - few TRBV11-2 CASSFGRAYNEQFF TGTGCCAGCAGCTTTGGGCGGGCCTACAATGAGCAGTTCTTC
TRBJ1-1 - - TRBV28 CASSHQSLPEAFF TGTGCCAGCAGCCACCAGAGCTTACCGGAAGCTTTCTTT
TRBJ2-1 - - TRBV29-1 CSVGRLVNEQFF TGCAGCGTTGGAAGACTAGTAAATGAGCAGTTCTTC
TRBJ2-1 TRBD2 - TRBV5-1 CASSTSGVTYNEQFF TGCGCCAGCAGCACTAGCGGGGTGACCTACAATGAGCAGTTCTTC
TRBJ1-5 - - TRBV30 CAWSGSGAGQPQHF TGTGCCTGGAGCGGGAGCGGTGCAGGTCAGCCCCAGCATTTT
TRBJ1-3 - - TRBV2 CASSEAFGLTSSGNTIYF TGTGCCAGCAGTGAAGCATTCGGACTGACTTCCTCTGGAAACACCATATATTTT
TRBJ2-1 - - TRBV28 CASTEVGTEQFF TGTGCCAGCACTGAAGTAGGGACAGAGCAGTTCTTC
TRBJ2-3 - once TRBV9 CASSADSRGDTQYF TGTGCCAGCAGCGCCGACAGTAGGGGGGATACGCAGTATTTT
TRBJ2-7 - - TRBV4-1 CASSQLQVF TGCGCCAGCAGCCAACTACAGGTTTTC
TRBJ1-4 - few TRBV6-5 CASIDGSGKLFF TGTGCCAGCATCGACGGGTCCGGGAAACTGTTTTTT
TRBJ1-2 TRBD1 - TRBV4-3 CASSQDRPGQNYGYTF TGCGCCAGCAGCCAAGATAGGCCGGGACAGAACTATGGCTACACCTTC
TRBJ1-2 - - TRBV11-2 CASSLGGPSKGYTF TGTGCCAGCAGCTTAGGGGGTCCATCAAAGGGCTACACCTTC
TRBJ2-5 - - TRBV29-1 CSVGPGLGETQYF TGCAGCGTTGGTCCGGGGCTGGGGGAGACCCAGTACTTC
TRBJ1-3 - - TRBV30 CAWRTQSSGNTIYF TGTGCCTGGAGAACGCAGAGCTCTGGAAACACCATATATTTT
TRBJ1-3 - - TRBV11-2 CASSPRTAPSGNTIYF TGTGCCAGCAGCCCTCGGACGGCGCCCTCTGGAAACACCATATATTTT
TRBJ2-1 TRBD2 - TRBV7-6 CASSSLAGVYNEQFF TGTGCCAGCAGCTCACTAGCGGGAGTGTACAATGAGCAGTTCTTC
TRBJ2-1 TRBD2 - TRBV29-1 CSAGTSGIGEQFF TGCAGCGCGGGGACTAGCGGGATAGGAGAGCAGTTCTTC
TRBJ2-2 - - TRBV4-3 CASSQVGRSFGQTGELFF TGCGCCAGCAGCCAAGTGGGACGGAGTTTTGGACAGACCGGGGAGCTGTTTTTT
TRBJ2-5 - few TRBV14 CASSQLGGEETQYF TGTGCCAGCAGCCAACTTGGAGGGGAAGAGACCCAGTACTTC
TRBJ1-2 TRBD1 few TRBV9 CASSVGEDRTWGYTF TGTGCCAGCAGCGTCGGAGAGGACAGGACTTGGGGCTACACCTTC
TRBJ1-2 - few TRBV7-2 CASSLEPGAGYGYTF TGTGCCAGCAGCTTAGAGCCGGGCGCGGGATATGGCTACACCTTC
TRBJ1-2 TRBD1 few TRBV27 CASSPTPRDSYGYTF TGTGCCAGCAGTCCAACCCCCCGGGACAGCTATGGCTACACCTTC
TRBJ1-5 - few TRBV6-5 CASSYGGQDSNQPQHF TGTGCCAGCAGCTACGGAGGGCAGGATAGCAATCAGCCCCAGCATTTT
TRBJ2-2 TRBD1 few TRBV7-9 CASSPAPGQGRPGELFF TGTGCCAGCAGCCCTGCTCCGGGACAGGGTCGCCCCGGGGAGCTGTTTTTT
TRBJ2-5 - few TRBV7-2 CASSSRSGETQYF TGTGCCAGCAGCTCGAGGTCGGGTGAGACCCAGTACTTC
TRBJ1-5 - - TRBV5-1 CASSFDGPPEPQHF TGCGCCAGCAGCTTCGATGGACCCCCGGAGCCCCAGCATTTT
TRBJ2-1 - - TRBV5-4 CASSLGSVSYNEQFF TGTGCCAGCAGCTTGGGTTCCGTCTCCTACAATGAGCAGTTCTTC
TRBJ2-7 - - TRBV9 CASSPHVGVGAREF -
TRBJ2-5 - few TRBV2 CASRMGRTGETQYF TGTGCCAGCAGAATGGGTCGGACCGGGGAGACCCAGTACTTC
TRBJ1-1 - - TRBV2 CASVSHRVNTEAFF TGTGCCAGCGTTTCTCACAGGGTGAACACTGAAGCTTTCTTT
TRBJ1-1 - few TRBV2 CASSFRSEAFF TGTGCCAGCAGTTTTAGGTCTGAAGCTTTCTTT
TRBJ1-2 - - TRBV6-1 CASIPGAYGYGYTF TGTGCCAGCATCCCAGGGGCGTATGGCTATGGCTACACCTTC
TRBJ2-3 - once TRBV20-1 CSATNEDTQYF TGCAGTGCGACCAACGAAGATACGCAGTATTTT
TRBJ2-3 TRBD2 - TRBV9 CASSTRTSGSVTDTQYF TGTGCCAGCAGCACCAGGACTAGCGGGAGTGTCACAGATACGCAGTATTTT
TRBJ1-5 - - TRBV7-9 CASSSLEVQPQHF TGTGCCAGCAGCTCCCTAGAGGTTCAGCCCCAGCATTTT
TRBJ2-1 - - TRBV15 CATSRERDFLGEQFF TGTGCCACCAGCAGAGAACGGGACTTTTTGGGTGAGCAGTTCTTC
TRBJ2-3 TRBD2 - TRBV2 CASSFGTRGDTQYF TGTGCCAGCAGTTTCGGGACTAGAGGAGATACGCAGTATTTT
TRBJ2-1 - - TRBV6-5 CASRNGNEQFF TGTGCCAGCAGGAACGGCAATGAGCAGTTCTTC
TRBJ1-1 - - TRBV6-1 CASSESYTEAFF TGTGCCAGCAGTGAATCGTACACTGAAGCTTTCTTT
TRBJ2-3 - - TRBV6-5 CASSRDLTDTQYF TGTGCCAGCAGTCGGGACCTCACAGATACGCAGTATTTT
TRBJ1-1 - few TRBV7-8 CASSARRDTEAFF TGTGCCAGCAGCGCCCGGAGAGACACTGAAGCTTTCTTT
TRBJ2-3 - few TRBV6-1 CASGQEGSTDTQYF TGTGCCAGCGGCCAGGAGGGAAGCACAGATACGCAGTATTTT
TRBJ1-4 - - TRBV29-1 CSVASLNEKLFF TGCAGCGTTGCCTCCCTCAATGAAAAACTGTTTTTT
TRBJ1-1 TRBD1 many TRBV5-4 CASSLDRGGEAFF TGTGCCAGCAGCTTGGACAGGGGTGGTGAAGCTTTCTTT
TRBJ2-5 TRBD2 few TRBV2 CASSGLAGGQETQYF TGTGCCAGCAGCGGACTAGCGGGAGGGCAAGAGACCCAGTACTTC
TRBJ1-2 - few TRBV4-2 CASSQGGTTNYGYTF TGTGCCAGCAGCCAGGGGGGGACAACTAACTATGGCTACACCTTC